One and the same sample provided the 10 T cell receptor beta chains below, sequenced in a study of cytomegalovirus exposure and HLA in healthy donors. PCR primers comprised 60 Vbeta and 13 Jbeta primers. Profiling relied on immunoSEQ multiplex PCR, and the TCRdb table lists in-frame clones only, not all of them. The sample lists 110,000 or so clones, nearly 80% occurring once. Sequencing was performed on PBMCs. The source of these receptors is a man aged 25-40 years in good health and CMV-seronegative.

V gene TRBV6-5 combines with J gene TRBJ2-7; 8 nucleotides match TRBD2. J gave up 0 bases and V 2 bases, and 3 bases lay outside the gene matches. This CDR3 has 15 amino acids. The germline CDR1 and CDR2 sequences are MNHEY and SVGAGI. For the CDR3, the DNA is TGTGCCAGCAGTTACGGGAGCGGGGGCTCCTACGAGCAGTACTTC. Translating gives CASSYGSGGSYEQYF.

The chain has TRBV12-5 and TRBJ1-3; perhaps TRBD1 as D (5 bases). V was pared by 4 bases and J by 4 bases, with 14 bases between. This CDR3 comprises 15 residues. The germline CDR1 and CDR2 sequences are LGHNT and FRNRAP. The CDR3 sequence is CASGSGTGLGNTIYF. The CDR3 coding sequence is TGTGCTAGTGGTTCCGGAACAGGTTTGGGAAACACCATATATTTT.

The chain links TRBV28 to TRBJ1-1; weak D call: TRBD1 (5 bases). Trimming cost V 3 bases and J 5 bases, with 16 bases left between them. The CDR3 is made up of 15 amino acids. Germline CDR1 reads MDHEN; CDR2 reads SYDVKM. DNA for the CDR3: TGTGCCAGCAGTTTTGAGGCAGGGCCATGGACTGAAGCTTTCTTT. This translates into CASSFEAGPWTEAFF.

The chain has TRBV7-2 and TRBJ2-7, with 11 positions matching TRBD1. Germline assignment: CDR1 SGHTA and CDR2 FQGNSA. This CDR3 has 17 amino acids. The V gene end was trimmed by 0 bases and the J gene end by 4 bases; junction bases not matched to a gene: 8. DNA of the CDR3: TGTGCCAGCAGCTTAGCGCGGTTGGGACAGGGGGTATACGAGCAGTACTTC. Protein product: CASSLARLGQGVYEQYF.

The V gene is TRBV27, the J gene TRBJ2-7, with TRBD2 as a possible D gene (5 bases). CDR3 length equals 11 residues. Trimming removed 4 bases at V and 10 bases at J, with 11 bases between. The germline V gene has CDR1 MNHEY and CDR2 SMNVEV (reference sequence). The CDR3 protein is CASSSGLEQYF. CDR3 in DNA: TGTGCCAGCAGTTCCGGACTCGAACAGTACTTC.

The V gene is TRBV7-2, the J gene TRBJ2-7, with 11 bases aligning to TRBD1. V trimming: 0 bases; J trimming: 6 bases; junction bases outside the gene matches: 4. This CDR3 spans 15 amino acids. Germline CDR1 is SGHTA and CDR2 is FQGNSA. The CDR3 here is CASSLAPGQGGEQYF. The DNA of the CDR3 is TGTGCCAGCAGCTTAGCCCCGGGACAGGGGGGCGAGCAGTACTTC.

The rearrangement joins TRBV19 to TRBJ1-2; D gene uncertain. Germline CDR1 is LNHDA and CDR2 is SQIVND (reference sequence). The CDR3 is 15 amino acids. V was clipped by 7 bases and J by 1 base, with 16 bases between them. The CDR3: CASNPADHYNYGYTF. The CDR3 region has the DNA TGTGCCAGTAATCCGGCCGACCACTATAACTATGGCTACACCTTC.

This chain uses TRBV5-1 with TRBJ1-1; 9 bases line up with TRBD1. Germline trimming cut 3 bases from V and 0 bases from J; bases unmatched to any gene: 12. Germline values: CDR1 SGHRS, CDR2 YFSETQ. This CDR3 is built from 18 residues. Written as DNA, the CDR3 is TGCGCCAGCAGCTACTCCGACAGGGGGAGACCTATGAACACTGAAGCTTTCTTT. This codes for CASSYSDRGRPMNTEAFF. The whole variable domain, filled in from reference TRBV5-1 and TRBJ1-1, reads KAGVTQTPRYLIKTRGQQVTLSCSPISGHRSVSWYQQTPGQGLQFLFEYFSETQRNKGNFPGRFSGRQFSNSRSEMNVSTLELGDSALYLCASSYSDRGRPMNTEAFFGQGTRLTVV.

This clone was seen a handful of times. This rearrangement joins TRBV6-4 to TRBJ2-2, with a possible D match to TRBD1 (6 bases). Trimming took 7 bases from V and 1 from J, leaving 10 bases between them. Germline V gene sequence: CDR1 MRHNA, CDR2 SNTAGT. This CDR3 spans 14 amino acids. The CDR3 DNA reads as TGTGCCAGCACCCCGGGACAGAACACCGGGGAGCTGTTTTTT. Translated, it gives CASTPGQNTGELFF.

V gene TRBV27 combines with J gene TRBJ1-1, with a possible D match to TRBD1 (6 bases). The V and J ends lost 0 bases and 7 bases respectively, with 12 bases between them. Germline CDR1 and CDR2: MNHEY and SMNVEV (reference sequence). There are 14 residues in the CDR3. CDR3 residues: CASSLSETGDEAFF. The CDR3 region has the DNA TGTGCCAGCAGTTTATCCGAGACAGGAGATGAAGCTTTCTTT.